This T cell receptor beta chain was obtained from a study of cytomegalovirus exposure and HLA in healthy donors. With 60 Vbeta and 13 Jbeta primers, the PCR was carried out. Sequencing was performed with immunoSEQ multiplex PCR; in TCRdb, only in-frame clones are kept and a portion is missing. The table records 140,000 to 150,000 clones, less than 85% of them present only once. This CDR3 is built from 12 residues. V dropped 5 bases and J dropped 6; count of bases not matched to a gene: 4. Germline-derived CDR1 and CDR2 are SGHAT and FQNNGV. The chain combines TRBV11-2 with TRBJ2-7, with 7 bases aligning to TRBD2. Sequencing was carried out using PBMCs. The source of this sequence is a man aged 40-50 years in good health and CMV-seronegative. CDR3 region: CASSLGLSEQYF. In DNA form, the CDR3 reads TGTGCCAGCAGCCTGGGACTATCCGAGCAGTACTTC. Looking up the rest from reference TRBV11-2 and TRBJ2-7 gives the full variable domain: EAGVAQSPRYKIIEKRQSVAFWCNPISGHATLYWYQQILGQGPKLLIQFQNNGVVDDSQLPKDRFSAERLKGVDSTLKIQPAKLEDSAVYLCASSLGLSEQYFGPGTRLTVT.